This entry describes one T cell receptor (beta chain). Its antigen is unknown. These data belong to a study of beta chain features in type 1 diabetes. Turning to the study itself: Patients were similar to healthy donors in age and gender (as well as in cell yields). Study results and caveats: Over-representation of high TCR-expressing cells was a possible consequence of cDNA sequencing. Insertion counts at VDJ junctions were lower in type 1 diabetes patients, who also showed more deletions there.

V was clipped by 6 bases and J by 1 base; unmatched bases: 17. CDR1 is MNHEY, CDR2 SMNVEV, per germline (reference sequence). CDR3 length: 20 residues. The entirety of the isolated RNA underwent reverse transcription, so expressed TCRB transcripts were sequenced. The protocol was immunoSEQ multiplex PCR, while the TCRdb copy is restricted to in-frame clones and leaves out a portion. The table includes some 150,000 clones, 7% to 10% detected once. This clonotype was obtained from a young man in good health. Sequencing used central memory CD4+ T cells from blood. This chain uses TRBV27 with TRBJ2-1, with 11 bases matching TRBD2. The CDR3 region is CASSLYRASGGTGSYNEQFF. The CDR3 DNA reads TGTGCCAGCAGCCTTTACAGGGCTAGCGGGGGGACGGGTTCCTACAATGAGCAGTTCTTC.